The 14 T cell receptor beta chains in this list originate from one sample, sequenced in a study of response to subunit inactivated influenza vaccine. TCRdb re-derived calls from the RT-PCR reads in MiXCR, one entry per CDR3 protein. The sample comprises 600,000 to 850,000 distinct CDR3 sequences, 13% to 15% of which are singletons, and less than 8.5% rests with the top ten. The sample was PBMCs from blood, taken approximately 15 days before vaccination. The receptors originated from a man in his fifties who received an inactivated influenza vaccine.

This clonotype was found many times. V gene TRBV15 combines with J gene TRBJ2-1; 14 bases are a match to TRBD2. J gave up 7 bases and V 9 bases, and 5 bases lay outside the gene matches. The CDR3 has 14 amino acids. Germline CDR1 reads LNHNV; CDR2 reads YYDKDF (reference sequence). The CDR3 DNA reads TGTGCCACTGCCGGGACTAGCGGGAGTAATGAGCAGTTCTTC. Its translation is CATAGTSGSNEQFF.

In this sample, this clonotype turned up a few times. CDR3 protein: CASSAIGQSNQPQHF. The CDR3 nucleotides read TGTGCCAGTAGTGCGATCGGGCAGAGCAATCAGCCCCAGCATTTT. This chain connects TRBV19 to TRBJ1-5; D not certain. This CDR3 comprises 15 residues. Germline V CDR1 and CDR2: LNHDA, SQIVND (reference sequence). V was cut by 5 bases and J by 1 base, with 12 bases left in between.

The chain combines TRBV6-2 or TRBV6-3 with TRBJ2-1, with 7 bases identical to TRBD2. Germline CDR1 MNHEY, CDR2 SVGEGT. There are 13 residues in the CDR3. J gave up 10 bases and V 6 bases, and 9 bases lay outside the gene matches. This chain's CDR3 is CASRQTSSGEQFF. CDR3 nucleotide sequence: TGTGCCAGCAGGCAGACTAGCTCGGGCGAGCAGTTCTTC.

The chain recombines TRBV7-2 with TRBJ2-7; TRBD2 matches 9 bases. Germline assignment: CDR1 SGHTA and CDR2 FQGNSA. V was pared by 2 bases and J by 4 bases, with 6 bases of the junction left unmatched. The CDR3 loop spans 15 amino acids. CDR3 coding DNA: TGTGCCAGCAGCTTAAGCGGGGGGACTGGTTACGAGCAGTACTTC. This codes for CASSLSGGTGYEQYF.

This clonotype was counted at least ten times. V usage is TRBV7-9 and J usage is TRBJ1-1; 11 bases are shared with TRBD1. Trimming cost V 5 bases and J 4 bases; bases outside gene matches: 9. The CDR3 length is 16 residues. The germline gives CDR1 SEHNR, CDR2 FQNEAQ (reference sequence). CDR3 residues: CASSRSSGTGGTEAFF. In nucleotides, the CDR3 is TGTGCCAGCAGCCGTAGTTCCGGGACAGGGGGCACTGAAGCTTTCTTT.

This clonotype was picked up many times. The chain has TRBV5-1 and TRBJ1-1; D is undetermined. Trimming shortened V by 0 bases and J by 3 bases, and 3 bases separated the two germline ends. The CDR3 is 12 residues long. The germline V gene encodes CDR1 SGHRS and CDR2 YFSETQ. The CDR3 region has the DNA TGCGCCAGCAGCTTGGACTACACTGAAGCTTTCTTT. Protein: CASSLDYTEAFF.

The rearrangement joins TRBV12-3 or TRBV12-4 to TRBJ2-7; D is perhaps TRBD2 (5 bases). The CDR3 sequence is 14 residues long. Trimming stripped 3 bases from V and 4 bases from J, with 13 bases between. CDR3 loop: CASSFEFRGYEQYF. CDR3 bases: TGTGCCAGCAGTTTTGAATTCCGAGGGTACGAGCAGTACTTC.

The gene calls are TRBV4-2 and TRBJ2-7; 11 nucleotides agree with TRBD1. This CDR3 is 15 amino acids long. Germline CDR1 and CDR2: LGHNA and YNFKEQ. V was pared by 2 bases and J by 6 bases, with 6 bases of the junction left unmatched. The CDR3 DNA reads TGTGCCAGCAGCCAACCGGGACAGGGGGGAAGCGAGCAGTACTTC. This codes for CASSQPGQGGSEQYF.

This clonotype was observed a handful of times. The genes are TRBV19 and TRBJ2-1; TRBD2 aligns across 8 bases. The junction had 6 bases not matched to a gene; V was cut back by 3 bases and J by 2 bases. The CDR3 extends over 16 amino acids. CDR1 and CDR2 (germline): LNHDA, SQIVND (reference sequence). CDR3 protein: CASSIVGLEAYNEQFF. CDR3 sequence (DNA): TGTGCCAGTAGTATCGTGGGACTAGAAGCCTACAATGAGCAGTTCTTC.

This clonotype was seen repeatedly, ten times or more. The J gene is TRBJ2-3, the V gene TRBV20-1, with TRBD2 matching 12 bases. Germline values: CDR1 DFQATT, CDR2 SNEGSKA (reference sequence). The CDR3 is 14 residues long. The junction had 6 bases not matched to a gene; V was cut back by 6 bases and J by 5 bases. CDR3 sequence: CSALATSGGDTQYF. The DNA for the CDR3 is TGCAGTGCCCTAGCGACTAGCGGGGGAGATACGCAGTATTTT.

The chain links TRBV5-6 to TRBJ1-4; the match to TRBD1 covers 9 bases. There are 15 residues in the CDR3. The V and J ends lost 3 bases and 6 bases, in that order; junction bases with no gene match: 6. Germline assignment: CDR1 SGHDT and CDR2 YYEEEE. Here the CDR3 DNA reads TGTGCCAGCAGCTCCTCGGGACAGGGACATGAAAAACTGTTTTTT. Translation gives CASSSSGQGHEKLFF.

Many counts were recorded for this clonotype. V is TRBV29-1 and J is TRBJ2-1, with 9 bases aligning to TRBD2. CDR3 length equals 14 residues. In germline, CDR1 is SQVTM, CDR2 ANQGSEA. Trimming cost V 6 bases and J 2 bases; bases outside gene matches: 5. The CDR3 DNA sequence: TGCAGCGTGGCCGGGACTAGCCCCTACAATGAGCAGTTCTTC. Its translation: CSVAGTSPYNEQFF.

This clonotype turned up a few times. The V and J genes are TRBV10-3 and TRBJ2-7; D unclear. Trimming removed 3 bases at V and 0 bases at J, with 9 bases between. Per germline, CDR1 ENHRY and CDR2 SYGVKD. This CDR3 spans 14 amino acids. Here the CDR3 reads CAISDPTSSYEQYF. The CDR3 nucleotides are TGTGCCATCAGTGACCCGACCAGCTCCTACGAGCAGTACTTC.

V usage is TRBV7-6 and J usage is TRBJ2-2, with 9 nucleotides matching TRBD1. The CDR3 has 16 amino acids. Losses at the gene ends were 1 base for V and 4 bases for J; bases not matched to a gene: 4. From germline, CDR1 is SGHVS and CDR2 FNYEAQ. In DNA form, the CDR3 reads TGTGCCAGCAGCTTAGGCGGGACAGGGATCACCGGGGAGCTGTTTTTT. Translation: CASSLGGTGITGELFF.